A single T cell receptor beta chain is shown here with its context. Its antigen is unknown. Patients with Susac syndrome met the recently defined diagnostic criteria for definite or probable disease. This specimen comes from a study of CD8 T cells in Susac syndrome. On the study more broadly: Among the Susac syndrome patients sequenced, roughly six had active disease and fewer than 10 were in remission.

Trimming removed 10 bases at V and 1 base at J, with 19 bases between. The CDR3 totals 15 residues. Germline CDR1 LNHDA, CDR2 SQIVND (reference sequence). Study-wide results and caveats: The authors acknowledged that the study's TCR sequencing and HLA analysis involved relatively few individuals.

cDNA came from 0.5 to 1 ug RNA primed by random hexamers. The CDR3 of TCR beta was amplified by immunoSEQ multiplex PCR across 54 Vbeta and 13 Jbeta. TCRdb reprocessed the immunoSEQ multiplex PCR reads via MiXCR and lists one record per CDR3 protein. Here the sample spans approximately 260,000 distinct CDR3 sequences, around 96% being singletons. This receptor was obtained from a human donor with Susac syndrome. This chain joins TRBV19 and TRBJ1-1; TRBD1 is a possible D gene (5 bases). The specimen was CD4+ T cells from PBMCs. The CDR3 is CAKNASSGKNTEAFF. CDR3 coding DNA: TGTGCCAAAAACGCAAGTTCAGGGAAGAACACTGAAGCTTTCTTT.